There are a few counts of the clone carrying this TCR beta chain. These data belong to a study of T-cell memory formation after mild COVID-19. Study-wide context: Clusters were largely donor specific.

TCRdb re-analysed the 5' RACE reads in MiXCR, keeping a single row per CDR3 protein. The table includes 410,000 or so distinct CDR3 sequences, around 22% detected once. The CDR3 contains 13 residues. The ends lost 4 bases at V and 5 bases at J; junction bases unmatched: 4. Germline V gene sequence: CDR1 SGHKS, CDR2 YYEKEE (reference sequence). The chain employs TRBV5-5 and TRBJ2-7; 9 positions agree with TRBD1. Sequenced material: PBMCs or a T cell subset sorted from them (not recorded which). The sequence came from an adult woman who had mild COVID-19 (a few samples of this study predate the infection). Cell type and time point are not known. CDR3: CASSLRTGDEQYF. CDR3 coding DNA: TGTGCCAGCAGCCTTAGGACAGGGGACGAGCAGTACTTC.